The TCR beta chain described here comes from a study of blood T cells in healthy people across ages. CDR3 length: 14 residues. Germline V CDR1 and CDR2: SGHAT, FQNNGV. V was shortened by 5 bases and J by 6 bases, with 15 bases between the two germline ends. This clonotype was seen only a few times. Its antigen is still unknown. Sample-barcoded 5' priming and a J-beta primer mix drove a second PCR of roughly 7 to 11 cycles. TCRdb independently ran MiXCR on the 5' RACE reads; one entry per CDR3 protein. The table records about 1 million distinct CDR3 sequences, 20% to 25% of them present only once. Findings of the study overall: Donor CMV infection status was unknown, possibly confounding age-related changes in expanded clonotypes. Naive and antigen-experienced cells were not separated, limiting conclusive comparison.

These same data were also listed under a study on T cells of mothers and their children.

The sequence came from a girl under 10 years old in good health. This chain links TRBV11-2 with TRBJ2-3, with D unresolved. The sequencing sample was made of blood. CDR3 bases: TGTGCCAGCAGCCCGCCCTGGACGTCGGATACGCAGTATTTT. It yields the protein CASSPPWTSDTQYF. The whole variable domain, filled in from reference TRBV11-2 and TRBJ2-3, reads EAGVAQSPRYKIIEKRQSVAFWCNPISGHATLYWYQQILGQGPKLLIQFQNNGVVDDSQLPKDRFSAERLKGVDSTLKIQPAKLEDSAVYLCASSPPWTSDTQYFGPGTRLTVL.